The source of this TCR beta chain is a study of regulatory T cells in long-lasting Graves disease. General study results and limits: Persistent patients had a count of shared public clonotypes (approximately 3,000) that exceeded that of new patients (roughly 1,000).

Time point indicated: newly diagnosed GD, antithyroid drugs for less than 3 months. Preparation of the TCR library used RNA extracted from PBMCs. CDR3 regions were amplified by Arm-PCR using iRepertoire HTBI primers to build TCR beta libraries. TCRdb re-called the multiplex PCR reads through MiXCR, storing one row per CDR3 protein. Here the sample spans a few hundred thousand distinct CDR3 sequences, roughly 17% being singletons. This clonotype turned up a few times. What it binds is unknown. The V gene lost 3 bases and the J gene lost 5 bases, with 11 bases spanning the gap. The CDR3 length is 15 residues. CDR1 is SGHVS and CDR2 is FNYEAQ in the germline V gene. The same data also contributed to another study, on T cells in Graves' hyperthyroidism and ophthalmopathy.

The sequenced sample was peripheral blood mononuclear cells (PBMCs), obtained at new diagnosis, from a patient treated with antithyroid drugs. The TCR comes from a woman between 18 and 30 years old with Graves disease. The rearrangement uses TRBV7-6 and TRBJ1-6; D is possibly TRBD1 (5 bases). The CDR3 DNA reads TGTGCCAGCAGCTTTTCAGGACAAGATAATTCACCCCTCCACTTT. Its translation is CASSFSGQDNSPLHF.